This T cell receptor beta chain was profiled in a study of blood T cell repertoires in COVID-19. Study details: The origin of the acute and convalescent COVID-19 samples was the United States, Italy and Spain.

This CDR3 has 15 amino acids. Germline CDR1 is SGHDT and CDR2 is YYEEEE. Trimming cost V 4 bases and J 3 bases, with 16 bases left between them. Per the study methods: Amplified reference gene primers provided the basis for estimating nucleated cell counts. Clones were sequenced by immunoSEQ multiplex PCR, and TCRdb holds only the in-frame ones, with some missing. V and J calls and clone size are given by that table; D and trimming were obtained from the DNA. Found here are approximately 500,000 clones, approximately 91% of them singletons; the top ten hold roughly 8.3%. V and J are TRBV5-6 and TRBJ1-2, with D tentatively TRBD1 (6 bases). The source material was peripheral blood. The TCR comes from a woman in her 50s with COVID-19, enrolled during active disease. CDR3: CASSPPKTGHYGYTF. DNA of the CDR3: TGTGCCAGCAGCCCACCCAAGACAGGTCACTATGGCTACACCTTC.